Presented here are 19 T cell receptor beta chains from one specimen sequenced in a study of blood T cell repertoires in COVID-19. Assay used: immunoSEQ multiplex PCR; TCRdb lists only in-frame clones, some missing. The sample has 300,000 to 400,000 clones; 85% to 90% are singletons. Sequencing input: peripheral blood. The receptors derive from a woman aged 30 to 39 with COVID-19, enrolled during active disease.

This chain links TRBV5-1 with TRBJ1-1; D is uncertain. CDR3 size: 13 residues. Germline V gives CDR1 SGHRS, CDR2 YFSETQ. Trimming removed 1 base from V and 4 bases from J, with 8 bases in between. The CDR3 region has the DNA TGCGCCAGCAGCTTGTTATTGAGCACTGAAGCTTTCTTT. Translation: CASSLLLSTEAFF.

V is TRBV19 and J is TRBJ1-1; 9 bases agree with TRBD1. Germline V CDR1 and CDR2: LNHDA, SQIVND (reference sequence). The CDR3 has 15 residues. V was pared by 6 bases and J by 1 base, with 6 bases of the junction left unmatched. CDR3 DNA sequence: TGTGCCAGTAGAGTGGACAGGGGATCGAACACTGAAGCTTTCTTT. Protein product: CASRVDRGSNTEAFF.

This sequence joins TRBV6-5 and TRBJ1-2; 8 positions agree with TRBD1. The CDR3 has 13 amino acids. V lost 4 bases, J lost 6 bases, and 4 bases stayed unmatched. CDR1 MNHEY and CDR2 SVGAGI come from the germline V gene. The CDR3 bases are TGTGCCAGCAGTTTGACAGGGGCCCATGGCTACACCTTC. Amino acid sequence: CASSLTGAHGYTF.

This CDR3 reads CASSSRTSGGTYNEQFF. CDR3 nucleotides: TGTGCCAGCAGTTCTCGGACTAGCGGGGGTACCTACAATGAGCAGTTCTTC. The chain links TRBV28 to TRBJ2-1; TRBD2 matches at 13 bases. V lost 4 bases and J lost 2; bases outside the gene matches: 5. The CDR3 has 17 amino acids. The germline CDR1 and CDR2 sequences are MDHEN and SYDVKM.

The rearrangement joins TRBV23-1 to TRBJ2-7; D perhaps matches TRBD2 (7 bases). TRBV23-1 is labeled an ORF, and its function is uncertain. V shed 11 bases and J shed 1 base, with 15 bases lying between them. The CDR3 loop spans 13 amino acids. The CDR3 region has the DNA TGCGCCCTGGCGGGGGCGGTTTCCTACGAGCAGTACTTC. Its translation is CALAGAVSYEQYF.

This chain connects TRBV10-1 to TRBJ1-1; D remains ambiguous. The CDR3 sequence is 15 residues long. The germline V gene has CDR1 WNHNN and CDR2 SYGVQD (reference sequence). Trimming shortened V by 0 bases and J by 4 bases, and 12 bases separated the two germline ends. CDR3 protein: CASSESTVGSTEAFF. In nucleotides, the CDR3 is TGCGCCAGCAGTGAGTCCACGGTAGGGAGCACTGAAGCTTTCTTT.

The chain has TRBV15 and TRBJ1-1; no firm D call. The CDR3 runs to 13 residues. The V gene's germline CDR1 is LNHNV and CDR2 YYDKDF (reference sequence). V was clipped by 5 bases and J by 4 bases, with 11 bases between them. The CDR3 here is CATSARLATEAFF. The CDR3 DNA is TGTGCCACCAGCGCCCGACTAGCCACTGAAGCTTTCTTT. The full variable domain, with the rest looked up from reference TRBV15 and TRBJ1-1, is DAMVIQNPRYQVTQFGKPVTLSCSQTLNHNVMYWYQQKSSQAPKLLFHYYDKDFNNEADTPDNFQSRRPNTSFCFLDIRSPGLGDTAMYLCATSARLATEAFFGQGTRLTVV.

V is TRBV15 and J is TRBJ2-2; the match to TRBD1 covers 11 bases. V shed 4 bases and J 7 bases; nucleotides not matched to a gene: 11. CDR1 and CDR2 from the germline V gene are LNHNV and YYDKDF (reference sequence). This CDR3 region has 17 residues. The CDR3 here is CATSTGGQGVTGGELFF. Written as DNA, the CDR3 is TGTGCCACCAGCACAGGGGGACAGGGGGTGACGGGCGGGGAGCTGTTTTTT.

The rearrangement links TRBV19 to TRBJ2-5; possible D gene TRBD2, 5 bases. The CDR3 has 14 residues. Per germline, CDR1 LNHDA and CDR2 SQIVND (reference sequence). The germline V and J ends were trimmed by 3 bases and 0 bases, with 8 bases remaining between them. CDR3 nucleotide sequence: TGTGCCAGTAGTATGAGAGGGAACCAAGAGACCCAGTACTTC. The encoded protein is CASSMRGNQETQYF.

The CDR3 DNA reads TGTGCCAGCAGTGCCCACCTACTGGGACAGGGAGACGAGCAGTACTTC. This codes for CASSAHLLGQGDEQYF. This sequence joins TRBV25-1 and TRBJ2-7; 9 bases match TRBD1. After removal of 4 bases from V and 5 bases from J, the junction contained 12 bases not matched to a gene. CDR3 length: 16 amino acids. Germline CDR1 MGHDK, CDR2 SYGVNS.

The chain links TRBV15 to TRBJ1-4, with 10 bases matching TRBD1. The V and J ends lost 8 bases and 3 bases, in that order; junction bases with no gene match: 6. This CDR3 has 15 residues. Germline V CDR1 and CDR2: LNHNV, YYDKDF (reference sequence). The CDR3 sequence is CATETGGISNEKLFF. CDR3 nucleotide sequence: TGTGCCACCGAGACAGGGGGCATTTCTAATGAAAAACTGTTTTTT.

This CDR3 is CSVEAPEGQGHQPQHF. The CDR3 coding sequence is TGCAGCGTTGAAGCTCCGGAAGGACAGGGGCATCAGCCCCAGCATTTT. V and J are TRBV29-1 and TRBJ1-5; 9 bases are a match to TRBD1. The CDR3 has 16 amino acids. Germline V lookup: CDR1 SQVTM, CDR2 ANQGSEA. The J segment lost 5 bases and the V segment lost 1 base, leaving 9 bases of the junction unmatched. Drawing the rest from reference TRBV29-1 and TRBJ1-5, the complete variable domain is SAVISQKPSRDICQRGTSLTIQCQVDSQVTMMFWYRQQPGQSLTLIATANQGSEATYESGFVIDKFPISRPNLTFSTLTVSNMSPEDSSIYLCSVEAPEGQGHQPQHFGDGTRLSIL.

This clone appeared once. The rearrangement links TRBV3-1 (or the pseudogene TRBV3-2) to TRBJ1-5; the D gene is possibly TRBD1 (6 bases). V lost 0 bases, J lost 6 bases, and 12 bases lay in between. The CDR3 runs to 15 residues. Germline-derived CDR1 and CDR2 are LGHDT and YNNKEL (reference sequence). CDR3 region: CASSQERGGTQPQHF. The CDR3 DNA sequence: TGTGCCAGCAGCCAAGAAAGGGGGGGGACTCAGCCCCAGCATTTT.

The chain employs TRBV19 and TRBJ1-4; possibly TRBD1 for D (6 bases). Germline loops: CDR1 LNHDA, CDR2 SQIVND (reference sequence). The CDR3 totals 14 residues. V shed 6 bases and J shed 5 bases, with 13 bases lying between them. Here the CDR3 reads CASRRTEKNEKLFF. Here the CDR3 DNA reads TGTGCCAGTAGACGGACAGAAAAAAATGAAAAACTGTTTTTT.

Comments on this clone: The sample has other DNA sequences that encode this CDR3 too. The V call is TRBV20-1, the J call TRBJ1-1, with D possibly being TRBD1 (5 bases). CDR3 length equals 11 residues. CDR1 DFQATT and CDR2 SNEGSKA come from the germline V gene (reference sequence). V was trimmed by 3 bases and J by 10 bases, leaving 12 bases between them. Here the CDR3 reads CSARGPGGAFF. CDR3 nucleotides: TGCAGTGCTAGGGGCCCGGGGGGAGCTTTCTTT.

As for this clone: The same CDR3 can be traced to other DNA sequences in this sample. This chain links TRBV12-3 or TRBV12-4 with TRBJ1-2; weak D call: TRBD1 (5 bases). This CDR3 is 13 amino acids long. The V gene lost 6 bases and the J gene lost 2 bases, with 10 bases spanning the gap. The CDR3 protein is CASSPDRNYGYTF. CDR3 DNA: TGTGCCAGCAGCCCAGACAGAAACTATGGCTACACCTTC.

The chain links TRBV6-5 to TRBJ2-7, with D possibly TRBD2 on 5 matching bases. CDR1 MNHEY and CDR2 SVGAGI come from the germline V gene. V gave up 0 bases and J gave up 7 bases, with 19 bases separating them. CDR3 length equals 16 residues. This chain's CDR3 is CASSYSRPGVSEEQYF. The CDR3 DNA follows: TGTGCCAGCAGTTACTCCCGGCCCGGGGTTTCTGAGGAGCAGTACTTC.

The rearrangement joins TRBV7-2 to TRBJ1-3, with TRBD1 matching over 8 bases. CDR3 length: 15 residues. Losses at the gene ends were 5 bases for V and 3 bases for J; bases not matched to a gene: 6. Germline loops: CDR1 SGHTA, CDR2 FQGNSA. In DNA form, the CDR3 reads TGTGCCAGCAGCGTCGCAGGGGGCAGTGGAAACACCATATATTTT. Protein sequence: CASSVAGGSGNTIYF.

This rearrangement joins TRBV19 to TRBJ1-5, with 7 bases fitting TRBD1. Germline V lookup: CDR1 LNHDA, CDR2 SQIVND (reference sequence). The CDR3 is made up of 14 amino acids. V lost 4 bases, J lost 5 bases, and 5 bases stayed unmatched. CDR3 DNA: TGTGCCAGTAGTACGAGACAGGGCGATCAGCCCCAGCATTTT. Protein: CASSTRQGDQPQHF.